This TCR beta chain comes out of a study of cytomegalovirus exposure and HLA in healthy donors. Study observations and caveats: Other equally common chains were less clonally expanded than HLA-associated TCR beta chains, a later analysis showed.

This CDR3 is built from 18 residues. V lost 4 bases and J 0 bases, leaving 21 bases between the germline ends. From germline, CDR1 is SGDLS and CDR2 YYNGEE. Concerning this clone: The antigen remains undetermined.

PCR was performed using 60 Vbeta and 13 Jbeta primers. Generated by immunoSEQ multiplex PCR, the TCRdb table keeps only in-frame clones and is missing some. This table holds more than 80,000 clones, about 76% found once. The gene calls are TRBV9 and TRBJ2-3; D may be TRBD1 (6 bases). The sequencing input was PBMCs. The TCR comes from a woman between 50 and 59 years old in good health and CMV-seropositive. The CDR3 reads CASSPPGAGRFSTDTQYF. The CDR3 DNA reads as TGTGCCAGCAGCCCTCCAGGGGCTGGGAGATTTAGCACAGATACGCAGTATTTT.